The next 32 T cell receptor beta chains were all read from a single sample in a study of identifying expanded T cells in peripheral blood. The table came from immunoSEQ multiplex PCR; TCRdb's copy has only in-frame clones and leaves some out. This table has roughly 63,000 clones, around 81% appearing once. Sequenced input: blood. These receptors originate from a person aged 18 to 75 in good health.

The V call is TRBV6-5, the J call TRBJ1-3, with D possibly TRBD1 on 6 matching bases. The CDR3 runs 13 residues. V lost 2 bases to trimming and J lost 8 bases, with 10 bases between them. The germline V gene encodes CDR1 MNHEY and CDR2 SVGAGI. The CDR3 protein is CASSYGGHDTIYF. CDR3 DNA: TGTGCCAGCAGTTACGGGGGCCACGACACCATATATTTT.

The V gene is TRBV6-1, the J gene TRBJ1-2, with unresolved D. The CDR3 is made up of 16 amino acids. V lost 1 base and J 6 bases, leaving 18 bases between the germline ends. Germline V CDR1 and CDR2: MNHNS, SASEGT. The CDR3 is CASSEVMSRQGNGYTF. CDR3 DNA sequence: TGTGCCAGCAGTGAAGTAATGAGTCGCCAAGGGAATGGCTACACCTTC.

The chain recombines TRBV29-1 with TRBJ2-1; 7 bases align to TRBD2. In germline, CDR1 is SQVTM, CDR2 ANQGSEA. With 3 bases clipped from V and 3 bases from J, the junction kept 5 bases outside the gene matches. The CDR3 totals 14 residues. CDR3 in amino acids: CSVERGSIYNEQFF. For the CDR3, the DNA is TGCAGCGTTGAGCGCGGGAGTATCTACAATGAGCAGTTCTTC.

The gene calls are TRBV2 and TRBJ1-1, with a weak D call TRBD1 (6 bases). The CDR3 length is 16 residues. Germline V gene lookup returns CDR1 SNHLY and CDR2 FYNNEI. V was shortened by 7 bases and J by 0 bases, with 18 bases between the two germline ends. This chain's CDR3 is CASTQESQGMNTEAFF. CDR3 nucleotide sequence: TGTGCCAGCACCCAAGAAAGTCAGGGGATGAACACTGAAGCTTTCTTT.

J is TRBJ2-5 and V is TRBV30; 7 bases agree with TRBD1. The CDR3 loop spans 13 amino acids. V gave up 3 bases and J gave up 2 bases; unmatched junction bases: 3. Germline assignment: CDR1 GTSNPN and CDR2 SVGIG (reference sequence). This CDR3 is CAWRATGQETQYF. For the CDR3, the DNA is TGTGCCTGGAGGGCGACAGGGCAAGAGACCCAGTACTTC.

The chain carries TRBV5-1 and TRBJ1-3, with D possibly TRBD1 on 5 matching bases. The V gene's germline CDR1 is SGHRS and CDR2 YFSETQ. The V end was cut by 4 bases, the J end by 0 bases, with 8 bases between. The CDR3 sequence is 14 residues long. CDR3 region: CASSAGSSGNTIYF. The CDR3 nucleotides read TGCGCCAGCAGCGCAGGGTCCTCTGGAAACACCATATATTTT. The full variable domain, its missing parts supplied by reference TRBV5-1 and TRBJ1-3, is KAGVTQTPRYLIKTRGQQVTLSCSPISGHRSVSWYQQTPGQGLQFLFEYFSETQRNKGNFPGRFSGRQFSNSRSEMNVSTLELGDSALYLCASSAGSSGNTIYFGEGSWLTVV.

The J gene is TRBJ1-4, the V gene TRBV19; tentative D call: TRBD1 (6 bases). The length of the CDR3 is 15 residues. V dropped 6 bases and J dropped 4 bases, with 15 bases sitting between them. The germline gives CDR1 LNHDA, CDR2 SQIVND (reference sequence). CDR3 sequence reads: CASRLKQGLNEKLFF. The CDR3 nucleotides are TGTGCCAGTAGGCTGAAACAGGGCCTTAATGAAAAACTGTTTTTT. Using reference TRBV19 and TRBJ1-4 for the parts outside the CDR3, the full variable domain is DGGITQSPKYLFRKEGQNVTLSCEQNLNHDAMYWYRQDPGQGLRLIYYSQIVNDFQKGDIAEGYSVSREKKESFPLTVTSAQKNPTAFYLCASRLKQGLNEKLFFGSGTQLSVL.

This clone was seen once. Other DNA sequences in this sample translate to the same CDR3. The chain couples TRBV27 to TRBJ2-3; possibly TRBD1 for D (6 bases). CDR1 and CDR2 from the germline V gene are MNHEY and SMNVEV (reference sequence). Trimming cost V 3 bases and J 0 bases, with 7 bases left between them. The CDR3 sequence is 14 residues long. Here the CDR3 DNA reads TGTGCCAGCAGTTTGGGGGCTAGCACAGATACGCAGTATTTT. As protein: CASSLGASTDTQYF.

This sequence joins TRBV27 and TRBJ2-5; D is perhaps TRBD2 (5 bases). This CDR3 is built from 13 residues. Germline lookup yields CDR1 MNHEY and CDR2 SMNVEV (reference sequence). V lost 4 bases and J 10 bases, leaving 16 bases between the germline ends. The CDR3 nucleotides read TGTGCCAGCAGTTGGGTTCCGGGGAAGATCCAGTACTTC. Protein product: CASSWVPGKIQYF.

V gene TRBV6-5 combines with J gene TRBJ2-7; no clear D gene. Trimming pared 6 bases from V and 6 bases from J, leaving 9 bases between. This CDR3 region has 11 residues. Germline V gene data show CDR1 as MNHEY and CDR2 as SVGAGI. CDR3 protein: CASRTVGEQYF. The CDR3, as DNA: TGTGCCAGCAGAACAGTCGGCGAGCAGTACTTC.

This clone was observed a single time. This rearrangement joins TRBV7-2 to TRBJ2-5; 8 bases fit TRBD2. V lost 1 base and J lost 1; bases outside the gene matches: 5. CDR3 length: 16 amino acids. Germline V CDR1 and CDR2: SGHTA, FQGNSA. CDR3 bases: TGTGCCAGCAGCTTAGGGGCTAGCGGGTTCCAAGAGACCCAGTACTTC. It encodes CASSLGASGFQETQYF.

This chain links TRBV19 with TRBJ2-5; D is perhaps TRBD2 (5 bases). The closer fit of TRBJ2-7 to the DNA end suggests the J call may be wrong. The CDR3 contains 11 residues. The germline V gene encodes CDR1 LNHDA and CDR2 SQIVND (reference sequence). The CDR3 loop reads CASSRDYEQYF. CDR3 in DNA: TGTGCCAGTAGTCGGGACTACGAGCAGTACTTC.

The sample holds a few counts of this clone. J is TRBJ2-2 and V is TRBV5-4; perhaps TRBD2 as D (6 bases). The V gene's germline CDR1 is SGHNT and CDR2 YYREEE (reference sequence). V was trimmed by 4 bases and J by 4 bases, leaving 11 bases between them. The CDR3 extends over 14 amino acids. This CDR3 is CASSKGGGTGELFF. CDR3 nucleotide sequence: TGTGCCAGCAGCAAGGGAGGCGGCACCGGGGAGCTGTTTTTT.

The CDR3 spells CASSLGQIFSETQYF. CDR3 sequence (DNA): TGTGCCAGCAGCTTGGGACAGATATTCAGTGAGACCCAGTACTTC. The chain employs TRBV14 and TRBJ2-5; 7 bases agree with TRBD1. J lost 5 bases, V lost 5 bases, and 11 bases had no gene match. The CDR3 spans 15 residues. Germline values: CDR1 SGHDN, CDR2 FVKESK.

CDR3 sequence (DNA): TGTGCCAGCAGCTTAGCTTTCCTATCCAACGAGCAGTACTTC. Its translation: CASSLAFLSNEQYF. J is TRBJ2-7 and V is TRBV11-2; D ambiguous. Trimming shortened V by 1 base and J by 5 bases, and 12 bases separated the two germline ends. Germline CDR1 reads SGHAT; CDR2 reads FQNNGV. The CDR3 covers 14 residues.

The chain joins TRBV6-1 to TRBJ2-5, with a weak D call TRBD2 (6 bases). V shed 4 bases and J shed 4 bases, with 16 bases lying between them. The CDR3 sequence is 15 residues long. From germline, CDR1 is MNHNS and CDR2 SASEGT. Here the CDR3 DNA reads TGTGCCAGCAGTGTACAGGTGGGAGGACGAGAGACCCAGTACTTC. Its translation is CASSVQVGGRETQYF.

The chain couples TRBV29-1 to TRBJ2-2, with a possible D match to TRBD1 (6 bases). The CDR3 is 16 residues long. Trimming took 6 bases from V and 1 from J, leaving 18 bases between them. Germline V lookup: CDR1 SQVTM, CDR2 ANQGSEA. The CDR3 loop reads CSVSYRRGENTGELFF. DNA of the CDR3: TGCAGCGTCTCTTACCGCAGGGGAGAGAACACCGGGGAGCTGTTTTTT.

The chain is built from TRBV10-2 and TRBJ2-7; TRBD2 is a possible D gene (5 bases). CDR3 length equals 12 residues. The V end lost 6 bases, the J end lost 4 bases, and 10 bases lay between the germline ends. Germline V lookup: CDR1 WSHSY, CDR2 SAAADI. The CDR3 region has the DNA TGCGCCAGCAGGAGACGCGGGTACGAGCAGTACTTC. This translates into CASRRRGYEQYF.

V is TRBV10-1 and J is TRBJ2-1; D may be TRBD1 (6 bases). V was clipped by 3 bases and J by 3 bases, with 21 bases between them. CDR3 length: 18 amino acids. The V gene's germline CDR1 is WNHNN and CDR2 SYGVQD (reference sequence). CDR3 loop: CASSELQGITFFYNEQFF. DNA for the CDR3: TGCGCCAGCAGTGAATTACAGGGAATTACTTTCTTCTACAATGAGCAGTTCTTC.

This clone came up a few times. This rearrangement joins TRBV6-5 to TRBJ1-1, with D unresolved. The CDR3 sequence is 11 residues long. Looked up from germline, CDR1 is MNHEY and CDR2 is SVGAGI. Deletions cut 8 bases from V and 9 bases from J, with 13 bases between. CDR3 bases: TGTGCCAGCCTCACACCCAGGCAAGCTTTCTTT. It encodes CASLTPRQAFF.

This clone was recorded only once. The chain links TRBV5-1 to TRBJ2-1; no clear D. V lost 0 bases and J 5 bases, leaving 0 bases between the germline ends. Looked up from germline, CDR1 is SGHRS and CDR2 is YFSETQ. The CDR3 loop spans 11 amino acids. CDR3 sequence: CASSLDNEQFF. DNA for the CDR3: TGCGCCAGCAGCTTGGACAATGAGCAGTTCTTC.

Concerning this clone: Possible read error: a much larger clone is one base away. V usage is TRBV7-6 and J usage is TRBJ2-7, with 8 bases lining up with TRBD2. Trimming cost V 1 base and J 8 bases; bases outside gene matches: 10. This CDR3 region has 15 residues. Germline V gives CDR1 SGHVS, CDR2 FNYEAQ. CDR3 in DNA: TGTGCCAGCAGCTTAGGTAGCGGGATAATTAACAAGCAGTACTTC. This encodes CASSLGSGIINKQYF.

The genes are TRBV7-3 and TRBJ1-2, with 10 bases matching TRBD1. The germline V gene has CDR1 SGHTA and CDR2 FQGTGA. CDR3 length: 13 amino acids. Trimming cost V 2 bases and J 14 bases; bases outside gene matches: 8. The CDR3 nucleotides are TGTGCCAGCAGCTTAGAGGGACAGGGGAGTGATACCTTC. Translated, it gives CASSLEGQGSDTF.

The CDR3 is CASSLAGAYEQYV. As DNA, the CDR3 is TGTGCCAGCAGCTTGGCGGGCGCGTACGAGCAGTACGTC. This chain links TRBV11-2 with TRBJ2-7, with a possible D match to TRBD2 (5 bases). This CDR3 has 13 amino acids. CDR1 and CDR2 from the germline V gene are SGHAT and FQNNGV. Trimming pared 3 bases from V and 4 bases from J, leaving 10 bases between.

About this clone: Different DNA sequences within this sample yield the same CDR3. The chain joins TRBV11-3 to TRBJ2-5; D possibly corresponds to TRBD2 (5 bases). The CDR3 runs 16 residues. Germline V gene sequence: CDR1 SGHNT, CDR2 YENEEA. Trimming shortened V by 1 base and J by 4 bases, and 16 bases separated the two germline ends. The CDR3 region has the DNA TGTGCCAGCAGCTTAGCACGGACTGCTTTGGGAGAGACCCAGTACTTC. It specifies CASSLARTALGETQYF.

The chain carries TRBV7-9 and TRBJ1-6; D call uncertain. Between the trimmed V and J ends, which lost 5 bases and 8 bases, there was a span of 10 bases. The CDR3 runs 13 residues. Per the germline V gene, CDR1 is SEHNR and CDR2 is FQNEAQ (reference sequence). CDR3 loop: CASSPLRDSPLHF. The CDR3 DNA is TGTGCCAGCAGCCCCCTTCGGGATTCACCCCTCCACTTT.

The chain couples TRBV11-3 to TRBJ2-1; the D gene could be TRBD1 or TRBD2 (6 bases each). In germline, CDR1 is SGHNT, CDR2 YENEEA. The CDR3 loop spans 17 amino acids. V lost 1 base and J lost 8, with 21 bases in between. This CDR3 reads CASSLGLGGTDAHEQFF. DNA of the CDR3: TGTGCCAGCAGCTTAGGTTTAGGGGGGACTGACGCCCATGAGCAGTTCTTC.

This rearrangement joins TRBV7-2 to TRBJ2-1, with TRBD2 as a possible D gene (6 bases). Germline CDR1 SGHTA, CDR2 FQGNSA. V was cut by 5 bases and J by 2 bases, with 16 bases left in between. CDR3 length: 16 amino acids. This CDR3 is CASSPIGTPTYNEQFF. As DNA, the CDR3 is TGTGCCAGCAGCCCCATTGGGACTCCTACCTACAATGAGCAGTTCTTC. Full variable domain (remainder filled in from reference TRBV7-2 and TRBJ2-1): GAGVSQSPSNKVTEKGKDVELRCDPISGHTALYWYRQSLGQGLEFLIYFQGNSAPDKSGLPSDRFSAERTGGSVSTLTIQRTQQEDSAVYLCASSPIGTPTYNEQFFGPGTRLTVL.

The rearrangement uses TRBV5-4 and TRBJ1-2; possible D gene TRBD1, 5 bases. The germline CDR1 and CDR2 sequences are SGHNT and YYREEE (reference sequence). The germline V and J ends were trimmed by 4 bases and 7 bases, with 14 bases remaining between them. The CDR3 loop spans 13 amino acids. The CDR3 region is CASSVDRSGGYTF. The CDR3 nucleotides are TGTGCCAGCAGCGTCGACAGATCTGGTGGCTACACCTTC.

The J gene is TRBJ1-3, the V gene TRBV6-5; D possibly corresponds to TRBD1 (6 bases). Germline CDR1 reads MNHEY; CDR2 reads SVGAGI. The CDR3 loop spans 16 amino acids. The V end was cut by 0 bases, the J end by 0 bases, with 9 bases between. In DNA form, the CDR3 reads TGTGCCAGCAGTTACTCCGGGACAAACTCTGGAAACACCATATATTTT. Encoded protein: CASSYSGTNSGNTIYF.

This clone was counted only a few times. The chain uses TRBV30 and TRBJ1-1, with D perhaps matching TRBD1 (6 bases). V gave up 5 bases and J gave up 5 bases, with 15 bases separating them. This CDR3 contains 13 residues. Germline V gives CDR1 GTSNPN, CDR2 SVGIG (reference sequence). The CDR3 region is CAWEYDRRTEAFF. The CDR3 DNA reads as TGTGCCTGGGAGTACGACAGGAGAACTGAAGCTTTCTTT.

The V call is TRBV4-3, the J call TRBJ2-1; D is uncertain. V lost 1 base and J 0 bases, leaving 10 bases between the germline ends. The CDR3 spans 16 residues. CDR1 is LGHNA, CDR2 YSLEER, per germline. The CDR3 DNA is TGCGCCAGCAGCCAAGGCCATAGAACCTCCTACAATGAGCAGTTCTTC. It translates to CASSQGHRTSYNEQFF.